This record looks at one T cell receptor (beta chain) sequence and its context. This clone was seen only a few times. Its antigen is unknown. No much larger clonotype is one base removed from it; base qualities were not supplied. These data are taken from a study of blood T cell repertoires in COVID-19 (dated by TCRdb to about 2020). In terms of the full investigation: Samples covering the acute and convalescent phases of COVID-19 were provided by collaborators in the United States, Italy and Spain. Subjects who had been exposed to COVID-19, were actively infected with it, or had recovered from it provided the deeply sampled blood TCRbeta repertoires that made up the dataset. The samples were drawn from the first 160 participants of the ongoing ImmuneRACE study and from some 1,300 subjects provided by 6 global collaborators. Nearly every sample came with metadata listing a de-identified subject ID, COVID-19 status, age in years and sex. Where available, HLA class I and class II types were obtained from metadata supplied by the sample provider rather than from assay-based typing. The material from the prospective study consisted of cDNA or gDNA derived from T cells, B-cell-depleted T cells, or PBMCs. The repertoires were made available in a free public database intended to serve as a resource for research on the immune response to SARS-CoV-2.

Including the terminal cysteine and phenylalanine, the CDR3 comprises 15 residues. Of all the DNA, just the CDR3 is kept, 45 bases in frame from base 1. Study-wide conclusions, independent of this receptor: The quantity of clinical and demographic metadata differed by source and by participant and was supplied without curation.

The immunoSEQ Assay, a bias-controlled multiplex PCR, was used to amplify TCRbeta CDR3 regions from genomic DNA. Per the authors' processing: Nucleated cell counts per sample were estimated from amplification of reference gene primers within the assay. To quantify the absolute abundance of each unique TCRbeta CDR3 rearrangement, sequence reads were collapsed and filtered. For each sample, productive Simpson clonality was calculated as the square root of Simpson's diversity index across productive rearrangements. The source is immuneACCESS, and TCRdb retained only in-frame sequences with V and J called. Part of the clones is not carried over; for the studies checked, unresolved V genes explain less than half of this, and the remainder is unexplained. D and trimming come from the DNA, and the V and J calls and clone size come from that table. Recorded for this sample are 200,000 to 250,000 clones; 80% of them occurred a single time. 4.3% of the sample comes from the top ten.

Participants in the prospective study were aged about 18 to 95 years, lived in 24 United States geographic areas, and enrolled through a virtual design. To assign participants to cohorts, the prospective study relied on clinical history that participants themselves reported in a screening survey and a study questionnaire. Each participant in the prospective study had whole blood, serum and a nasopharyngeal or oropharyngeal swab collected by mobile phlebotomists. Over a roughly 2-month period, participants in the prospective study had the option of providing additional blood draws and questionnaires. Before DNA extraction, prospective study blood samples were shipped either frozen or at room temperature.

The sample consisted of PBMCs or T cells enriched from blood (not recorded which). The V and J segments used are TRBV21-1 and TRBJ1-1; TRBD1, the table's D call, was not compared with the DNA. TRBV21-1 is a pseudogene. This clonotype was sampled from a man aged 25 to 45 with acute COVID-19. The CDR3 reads CASSKGWGQNTEAFF. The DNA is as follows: TGTGCCAGCAGCAAAGGTTGGGGGCAGAACACTGAAGCTTTCTTT.